In this sample, the clone carrying this T cell receptor (beta chain) turned up many times. The antigen remains undetermined. This specimen belongs to a study of response to subunit inactivated influenza vaccine. Whole-study results and caveats: Each seasonal influenza vaccination, the authors suggested, recruits few new T cells.

TCRdb reprocessed the RT-PCR reads via MiXCR and lists one record per CDR3 protein. The repertoire holds about 180,000 distinct CDR3 sequences, with about 9% as singletons. This TCR was recovered from a man aged 50 to 59 who received an inactivated influenza vaccine. This specimen was non-naive T cells sorted from PBMCs, taken on the day of vaccination.

CDR3 in DNA: TGCAGCGTTGAAGATCTAGATTTCGGGACCCAGTACTTC. It codes for CSVEDLDFGTQYF. The V call is TRBV29-1, the J call TRBJ2-5; D unclear. The CDR3 is 13 amino acids. Germline CDR1 and CDR2: SQVTM and ANQGSEA. V lost 0 bases to trimming and J lost 7 bases, with 12 bases between them. Using reference TRBV29-1 and TRBJ2-5 for the parts outside the CDR3, the full variable domain is SAVISQKPSRDICQRGTSLTIQCQVDSQVTMMFWYRQQPGQSLTLIATANQGSEATYESGFVIDKFPISRPNLTFSTLTVSNMSPEDSSIYLCSVEDLDFGTQYFGPGTRLLVL.